These 9 T cell receptor beta chains originate from one sample sequenced in a study of shared clonotypes between healthy human individuals. The naive CD8 subset, CD45RO-negative cells positively selected for CCR7, excluded terminally differentiated effector memory CD45RA+ cells. Assay used: immunoSEQ multiplex PCR; TCRdb lists only in-frame clones, some missing. The sample contains approximately 590,000 clones, around 95% of which appear only once. The sequenced sample was naive CD8+ T cells sorted from blood. The receptor source for this set is a woman aged 30 to 39 in good health.

The CDR3 region has the DNA TGTGCCAGCAGGGGGGCCATCGTCTATGGCTACACCTTC. Translated: CASRGAIVYGYTF. The chain joins TRBV25-1 to TRBJ1-2, with D maybe TRBD1 (6 bases). This CDR3 has 13 residues. V gave up 6 bases and J gave up 4 bases, with 12 bases separating them. Per germline, CDR1 MGHDK and CDR2 SYGVNS.

The rearrangement uses TRBV9 and TRBJ2-3; TRBD2 matches 10 bases. The germline gives CDR1 SGDLS, CDR2 YYNGEE. Trimming at V came to 3 bases and at J to 2 bases, leaving 3 bases not matched to a gene. The CDR3 is made up of 15 amino acids. CDR3 DNA sequence: TGTGCCAGCAGCGCTAGCGGGGGCAACACAGATACGCAGTATTTT. It yields the protein CASSASGGNTDTQYF.

The rearrangement joins TRBV11-2 to TRBJ2-7; D unclear. The germline V gene encodes CDR1 SGHAT and CDR2 FQNNGV. The CDR3 contains 12 residues. V was shortened by 0 bases and J by 5 bases, with 5 bases between the two germline ends. CDR3 region: CASSLELDEQYF. DNA of the CDR3: TGTGCCAGCAGCTTAGAATTGGACGAGCAGTACTTC.

The chain's CDR3 is CASSLERAYGYTF. For the CDR3, the DNA is TGCGCCAGCAGCTTGGAAAGGGCCTATGGCTACACCTTC. The chain couples TRBV5-1 to TRBJ1-2; no clear D. The CDR3 has 13 amino acids. The V end lost 0 bases, the J end lost 4 bases, and 7 bases lay between the germline ends. Germline values: CDR1 SGHRS, CDR2 YFSETQ.

The V and J genes are TRBV28 and TRBJ2-1, with 11 bases lining up with TRBD2. The CDR3 loop spans 16 amino acids. Germline V CDR1 and CDR2: MDHEN, SYDVKM. V gave up 5 bases and J gave up 2 bases; unmatched junction bases: 5. CDR3: CASSPYSGRAYNEQFF. CDR3 DNA sequence: TGTGCCAGCAGTCCATATAGCGGGAGGGCCTACAATGAGCAGTTCTTC.

In nucleotides, the CDR3 is TGTGCCGCGGGGATCGGAGGATACAATGAGCAGTTCTTC. It encodes CAAGIGGYNEQFF. J is TRBJ2-1 and V is TRBV27, with D tentatively TRBD2 (6 bases). CDR3 length: 13 residues. Germline V gene lookup returns CDR1 MNHEY and CDR2 SMNVEV (reference sequence). The V end was cut by 11 bases, the J end by 4 bases, with 15 bases between.

V and J are TRBV27 and TRBJ2-1, with D possibly matching TRBD2 (6 bases). The CDR3 covers 15 residues. V was cut by 3 bases and J by 5 bases, with 14 bases left in between. Germline V gives CDR1 MNHEY, CDR2 SMNVEV (reference sequence). DNA for the CDR3: TGTGCCAGCAGTTTCTCTGTCACTAGCAACAATGAGCAGTTCTTC. Translating gives CASSFSVTSNNEQFF.

In DNA, the CDR3 is TGTGCCAGCAGTGGGACGGGCAGTATCACAGATACGCAGTATTTT. Protein sequence: CASSGTGSITDTQYF. This sequence joins TRBV6-5 and TRBJ2-3; D is tentatively TRBD1 or TRBD2 (5 bases each). Per germline, CDR1 MNHEY and CDR2 SVGAGI. The CDR3 length is 15 residues. Trimming shortened V by 5 bases and J by 2 bases, and 14 bases separated the two germline ends.

This sequence joins TRBV28 and TRBJ1-5; TRBD1 agrees at 8 bases. Germline-derived CDR1 and CDR2 are MDHEN and SYDVKM. Germline trimming cut 2 bases from V and 6 bases from J; bases unmatched to any gene: 3. CDR3 length equals 14 residues. The CDR3 sequence: CASSLPTGAQPQHF. As DNA, the CDR3 is TGTGCCAGCAGTTTACCGACAGGGGCTCAGCCCCAGCATTTT.